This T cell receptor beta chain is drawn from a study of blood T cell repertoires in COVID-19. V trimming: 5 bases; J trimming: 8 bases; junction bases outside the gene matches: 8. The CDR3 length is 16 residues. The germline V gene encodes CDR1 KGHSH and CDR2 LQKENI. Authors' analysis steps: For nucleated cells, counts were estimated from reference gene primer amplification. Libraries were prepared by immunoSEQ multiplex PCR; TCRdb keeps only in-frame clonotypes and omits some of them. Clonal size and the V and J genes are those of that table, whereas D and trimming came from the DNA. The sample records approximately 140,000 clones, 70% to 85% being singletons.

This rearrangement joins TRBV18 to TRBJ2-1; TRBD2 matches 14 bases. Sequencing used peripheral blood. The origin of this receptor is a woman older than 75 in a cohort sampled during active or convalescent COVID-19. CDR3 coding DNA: TGTGCCAGCTCATTCGGACTAGCGGGGGGCAGCCATGAGCAGTTCTTC. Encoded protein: CASSFGLAGGSHEQFF.